These 18 T cell receptor beta chains were sequenced from one sample in a study of T cells in Graves' hyperthyroidism and ophthalmopathy. The TCR beta CDR3 regions underwent amplification using RNA transcripts as the source. Researchers ran a first-round RT-PCR on the TCR CDR3 using the HTBI primer set. TCRdb re-analysed the multiplex PCR reads in MiXCR, keeping a single row per CDR3 protein. Among around 350,000 distinct CDR3 sequences listed, about 25% were seen once. Source material: blood. These receptors originate from a man in his fifties or sixties with Graves' hyperthyroidism.

The V and J genes are TRBV5-1 and TRBJ1-2; tentatively, D is TRBD1 (6 bases). V lost 6 bases and J 2 bases, leaving 23 bases between the germline ends. CDR3 length: 17 amino acids. The germline gives CDR1 SGHRS, CDR2 YFSETQ. CDR3 sequence reads: CASIHDRPGRVNYGYTF. The CDR3 DNA reads as TGCGCCAGCATACACGACAGGCCGGGACGGGTGAACTATGGCTACACCTTC.

In its sample, this clonotype was seen many times. This chain links TRBV6-1 with TRBJ2-3, with 7 bases fitting TRBD2. Germline V CDR1 and CDR2: MNHNS, SASEGT. V shed 0 bases and J 6 bases; nucleotides not matched to a gene: 6. CDR3 length: 15 amino acids. CDR3 bases: TGTGCCAGCAGTGAAGCCGGCGGGAGCTCCGATACGCAGTATTTT. This encodes CASSEAGGSSDTQYF.

The chain has TRBV6-1 and TRBJ2-7; D gene uncertain. The germline V gene has CDR1 MNHNS and CDR2 SASEGT. This CDR3 contains 11 residues. V dropped 2 bases and J dropped 7 bases, with 6 bases sitting between them. CDR3 residues: CASSEPGEQYF. The CDR3 DNA reads TGTGCCAGCAGTGAACCTGGGGAGCAGTACTTC.

The sample holds a few counts of this clonotype. The chain has TRBV12-3 or TRBV12-4 and TRBJ1-2; the D is unclear. The ends were cut back, 5 bases at V and 6 bases at J, with 16 bases in the middle. CDR3 length equals 14 residues. The chain's CDR3 is CASSPGPRWDGYTF. The CDR3 nucleotides are TGTGCCAGCAGTCCCGGGCCTCGCTGGGATGGCTACACCTTC.

This clonotype has just one count. The junction departs from germline at one end; a sequencing error may be responsible. V and J are TRBV6-1 and TRBJ1-1, with 8 bases aligning to TRBD1. From germline, CDR1 is MNHNS and CDR2 SASEGT. CDR3 length: 15 residues. The CDR3: CASSHRGLENTEASF. Written as DNA, the CDR3 is TGTGCCAGCAGCCACAGGGGGTTGGAGAACACTGAAGCTTCCTTT.

CDR3 in amino acids: CASSYVSGNSDTQYF. For the CDR3, the DNA is TGCGCCAGCAGCTACGTTAGCGGGAACAGTGATACGCAGTATTTT. J is TRBJ2-3 and V is TRBV5-1; 8 bases match TRBD2. The CDR3 covers 15 residues. Germline CDR1 SGHRS, CDR2 YFSETQ. With 3 bases clipped from V and 6 bases from J, the junction kept 9 bases outside the gene matches.

This clonotype was counted ten times or more. The chain has TRBV11-2 and TRBJ2-1, with D perhaps given as TRBD1 or TRBD2 (5 bases each). Germline V gene sequence: CDR1 SGHAT, CDR2 FQNNGV. The CDR3 is 15 amino acids. Trimming took 3 bases from V and 2 from J, leaving 11 bases between them. CDR3 sequence reads: CASSLGQGPYNEQFF. The CDR3, as DNA: TGTGCCAGCAGCTTGGGTCAGGGACCCTACAATGAGCAGTTCTTC.

This clonotype came up many times. The chain couples TRBV5-1 to TRBJ2-7; possible D gene TRBD2, 6 bases. Per germline, CDR1 SGHRS and CDR2 YFSETQ. This CDR3 region has 15 residues. V lost 0 bases to trimming and J lost 4 bases, with 14 bases between them. CDR3 nucleotide sequence: TGCGCCAGCAGCTTGGAGGAGGGATTGAATTACGAGCAGTACTTC. Translated: CASSLEEGLNYEQYF. Filled out from reference TRBV5-1 and TRBJ2-7, the complete variable domain reads KAGVTQTPRYLIKTRGQQVTLSCSPISGHRSVSWYQQTPGQGLQFLFEYFSETQRNKGNFPGRFSGRQFSNSRSEMNVSTLELGDSALYLCASSLEEGLNYEQYFGPGTRLTVT.

The chain carries TRBV24-1 and TRBJ1-5; D might be TRBD1 (5 bases). Germline V gene lookup returns CDR1 KGHDR and CDR2 SFDVKD. V was clipped by 4 bases and J by 3 bases, with 15 bases between them. This CDR3 has 16 amino acids. The CDR3 DNA is TGTGCCACCAGTGAAGCGGGGGGGGGGGACAATCAGCCCCAGCATTTT. It encodes CATSEAGGGDNQPQHF.

This chain joins TRBV4-1 and TRBJ2-1, with D tentatively TRBD2 (6 bases). The CDR3 covers 13 residues. Looked up from germline, CDR1 is MGHRA and CDR2 is YSYEKL. V lost 2 bases and J 8 bases, leaving 10 bases between the germline ends. The CDR3 bases are TGCGCCAGCAGCCAAACCCGGGAGTATGAGCAGTTCTTC. Translating it yields CASSQTREYEQFF.

V usage is TRBV10-2 and J usage is TRBJ1-1, with D possibly TRBD1 on 6 matching bases. From germline, CDR1 is WSHSY and CDR2 SAAADI. The CDR3 sequence is 12 residues long. V was cut by 7 bases and J by 8 bases, with 14 bases left in between. The CDR3 DNA reads TGCGCCAGCACCTCTCAGGGGAACGAAGCTTTCTTT. Its translation: CASTSQGNEAFF.

Written as DNA, the CDR3 is TGTGCCAGCAGCCCGGGGCCGTCAACTAATGAAAAACTGTTTTTT. Protein sequence: CASSPGPSTNEKLFF. The chain carries TRBV7-2 and TRBJ1-4, with D maybe TRBD1 (5 bases). The CDR3 length is 15 residues. Trimming shortened V by 5 bases and J by 0 bases, and 10 bases separated the two germline ends. The germline V gene encodes CDR1 SGHTA and CDR2 FQGNSA.

This clonotype has just a few counts. The J gene is TRBJ2-7, the V gene TRBV12-3 or TRBV12-4; 10 positions match TRBD2. The CDR3 runs 17 residues. V lost 0 bases and J lost 4; bases outside the gene matches: 9. CDR3 loop: CASSLARAGGPLYEQYF. Here the CDR3 DNA reads TGTGCCAGCAGTTTAGCAAGAGCGGGAGGGCCTTTGTACGAGCAGTACTTC.

With regard to this clonotype: A much larger clone differs from this one at a single base, so this may be a read error. This CDR3 reads CASSVIGSWKDTQYF. The CDR3 DNA is TGTGCCAGCAGCGTAATTGGGAGTTGGAAAGATACGCAGTATTTT. The gene calls are TRBV2 and TRBJ2-3, with D maybe TRBD2 (5 bases). The V and J ends lost 6 bases and 5 bases respectively, with 18 bases between them. The CDR3 is made up of 15 amino acids. Germline values: CDR1 SNHLY, CDR2 FYNNEI.

This clonotype was counted at least ten times. V and J are TRBV2 and TRBJ1-3; the D is unclear. With 6 bases removed from V and 0 bases from J, the gap between germline ends came to 21 bases. Germline lookup yields CDR1 SNHLY and CDR2 FYNNEI. The CDR3 contains 18 residues. The CDR3 loop is CASSLRAASTSSGNTIYF. The DNA for the CDR3 is TGTGCCAGCAGCCTGAGGGCAGCCAGTACTAGCTCTGGAAACACCATATATTTT.

This clonotype has a handful of counts. The chain joins TRBV5-1 to TRBJ2-5, with 10 bases matching TRBD2. Trimming took 7 bases from V and 4 from J; bases not matched to a gene: 4. Per germline, CDR1 SGHRS and CDR2 YFSETQ. The CDR3 extends over 13 amino acids. In DNA form, the CDR3 reads TGCGCCAGCCAGCGGGAGGGCCCAGAGACCCAGTACTTC. Translating gives CASQREGPETQYF. The variable domain in full, with the rest retrieved from reference TRBV5-1 and TRBJ2-5, is KAGVTQTPRYLIKTRGQQVTLSCSPISGHRSVSWYQQTPGQGLQFLFEYFSETQRNKGNFPGRFSGRQFSNSRSEMNVSTLELGDSALYLCASQREGPETQYFGPGTRLLVL.

The chain has TRBV11-2 and TRBJ1-4; TRBD1 is a possible D gene (6 bases). Germline CDR1 SGHAT, CDR2 FQNNGV. The V end was cut by 3 bases, the J end by 2 bases, with 13 bases between. This CDR3 spans 16 amino acids. The CDR3, as DNA: TGTGCCAGCAGCTTCTCCAGGGGTCCCACTAATGAAAAACTGTTTTTT. Translating it yields CASSFSRGPTNEKLFF.

This clonotype was observed at least ten times. The chain has TRBV12-3 or TRBV12-4 and TRBJ2-7; D possibly corresponds to TRBD1 (6 bases). The CDR3 sequence is 14 residues long. With 6 bases removed from V and 3 bases from J, the gap between germline ends came to 15 bases. The CDR3 DNA is TGTGCCAGCAGCACAGGGTCAGATAGCTACGAGCAGTACTTC. This codes for CASSTGSDSYEQYF.